Reported below is one T cell receptor beta chain. This entry belongs to a study of blood T cell repertoires in COVID-19. On the study more broadly: Samples of COVID-19 (acute and convalescent) were obtained from the United States, Italy and Spain. T cells, B-cell-depleted T cells, or PBMCs supplied cDNA or gDNA.

Trimming shortened V by 3 bases and J by 4 bases, and 7 bases separated the two germline ends. The CDR3 spans 13 residues. The V gene's germline CDR1 is LGHNA and CDR2 YNFKEQ. In the source study's methods: Amplification from reference gene primers served as the basis for estimated nucleated cell counts. Using immunoSEQ multiplex PCR, the repertoire was profiled, and TCRdb retains in-frame clones only, with some absent. The V and J calls and clone size are taken from that table; D and trimming were inferred from the DNA. The sample has 200,000 or so clones; around four fifths are singletons. Material for sequencing was peripheral blood. The receptor was derived from a woman in her thirties with acute or convalescent COVID-19. The rearrangement uses TRBV4-2 and TRBJ2-1, with unresolved D. The DNA for the CDR3 is TGTGCCAGCAGCCACCTCAGATACAATGAGCAGTTCTTC. It yields the protein CASSHLRYNEQFF.